This TCR beta chain was observed in a study of CD8+ T cells in alopecia areata. The CDR3 extends over 14 amino acids. Germline assignment: CDR1 SGDLS and CDR2 YYNGEE. The trim removed 4 bases at V and 8 bases at J, leaving 9 bases unmatched. RNA was extracted and reverse transcribed into cDNA as the sequencing template. Sequencing used immunoSEQ multiplex PCR; TCRdb keeps in-frame clones, though not all of them. The data hold some 130,000 clones, with 49% observed a single time. From PBMCs, CD4+ and CD8+ T cells were sorted. The sequence was obtained from a human donor with alopecia areata. The V call is TRBV9, the J call TRBJ1-2; 9 nucleotides match TRBD1. The sequencing here drew on CD8+ T cells sorted from blood, taken at week 0. The CDR3 sequence: CASSPRDRERGYTF. In DNA, the CDR3 is TGTGCCAGCAGCCCCCGGGACAGGGAGAGGGGCTACACCTTC.